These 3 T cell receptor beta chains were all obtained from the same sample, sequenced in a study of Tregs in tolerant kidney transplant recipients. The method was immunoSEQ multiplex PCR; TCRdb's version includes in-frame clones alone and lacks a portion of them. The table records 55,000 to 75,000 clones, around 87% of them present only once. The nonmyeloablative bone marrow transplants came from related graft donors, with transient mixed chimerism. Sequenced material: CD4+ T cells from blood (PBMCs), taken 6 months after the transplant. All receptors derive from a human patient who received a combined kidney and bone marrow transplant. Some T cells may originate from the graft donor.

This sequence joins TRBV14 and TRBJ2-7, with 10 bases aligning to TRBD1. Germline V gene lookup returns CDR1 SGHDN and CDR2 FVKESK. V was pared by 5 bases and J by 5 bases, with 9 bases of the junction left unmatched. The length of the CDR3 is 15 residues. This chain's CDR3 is CASSSLGQGNHEQYF. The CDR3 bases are TGTGCCAGCAGCTCATTGGGACAGGGGAATCACGAGCAGTACTTC.

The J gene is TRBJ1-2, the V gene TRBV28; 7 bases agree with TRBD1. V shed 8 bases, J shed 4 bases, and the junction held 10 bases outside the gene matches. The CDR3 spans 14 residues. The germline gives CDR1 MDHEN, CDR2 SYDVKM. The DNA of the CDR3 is TGTGCCAGCGAATCCTCCGGGACAGCCTATGGCTACACCTTC. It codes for CASESSGTAYGYTF.

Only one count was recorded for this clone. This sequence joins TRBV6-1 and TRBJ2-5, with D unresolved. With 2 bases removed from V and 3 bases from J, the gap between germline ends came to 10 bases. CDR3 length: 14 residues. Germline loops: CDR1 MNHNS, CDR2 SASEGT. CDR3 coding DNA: TGTGCCAGCAGTGAATTCAACCGGGAAGAGACCCAGTACTTC. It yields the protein CASSEFNREETQYF.